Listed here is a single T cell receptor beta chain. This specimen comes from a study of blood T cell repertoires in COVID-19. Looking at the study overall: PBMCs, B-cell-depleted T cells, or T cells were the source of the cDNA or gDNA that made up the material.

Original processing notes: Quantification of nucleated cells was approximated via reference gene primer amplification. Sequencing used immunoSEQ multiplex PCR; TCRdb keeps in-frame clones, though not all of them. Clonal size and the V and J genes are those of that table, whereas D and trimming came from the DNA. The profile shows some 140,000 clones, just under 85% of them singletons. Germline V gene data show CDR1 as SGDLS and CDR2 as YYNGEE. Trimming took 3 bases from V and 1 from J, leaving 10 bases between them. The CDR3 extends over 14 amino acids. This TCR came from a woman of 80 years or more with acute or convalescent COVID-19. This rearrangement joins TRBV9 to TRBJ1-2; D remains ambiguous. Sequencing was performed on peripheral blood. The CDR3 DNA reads TGTGCCAGCAGCGCCAATGGAGGTAACTATGGCTACACCTTC. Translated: CASSANGGNYGYTF.